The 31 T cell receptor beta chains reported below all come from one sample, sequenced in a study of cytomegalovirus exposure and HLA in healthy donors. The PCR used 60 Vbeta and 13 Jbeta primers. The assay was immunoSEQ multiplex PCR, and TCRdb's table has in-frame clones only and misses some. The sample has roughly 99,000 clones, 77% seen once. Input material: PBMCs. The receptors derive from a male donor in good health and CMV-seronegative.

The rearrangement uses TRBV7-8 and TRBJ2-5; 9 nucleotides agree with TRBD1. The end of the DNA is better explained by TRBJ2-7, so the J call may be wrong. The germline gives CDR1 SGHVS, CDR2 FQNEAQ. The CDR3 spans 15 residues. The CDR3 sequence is CASSSPGQGTYEQYF. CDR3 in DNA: TGTGCCAGCAGCTCCCCGGGACAGGGTACCTACGAGCAGTACTTC.

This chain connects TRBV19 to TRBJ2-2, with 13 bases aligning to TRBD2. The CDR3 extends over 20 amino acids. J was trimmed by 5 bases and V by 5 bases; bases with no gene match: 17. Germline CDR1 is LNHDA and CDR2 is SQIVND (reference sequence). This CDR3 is CASSPPRVLAGGLYTGELFF. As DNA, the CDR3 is TGTGCCAGTAGTCCCCCAAGGGTACTAGCGGGAGGGCTGTATACCGGGGAGCTGTTTTTT.

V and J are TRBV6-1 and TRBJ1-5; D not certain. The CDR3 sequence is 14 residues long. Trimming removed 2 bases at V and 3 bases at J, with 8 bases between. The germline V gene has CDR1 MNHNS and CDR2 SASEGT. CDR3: CASSEKWANQPQHF. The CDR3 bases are TGTGCCAGCAGTGAAAAGTGGGCCAATCAGCCCCAGCATTTT.

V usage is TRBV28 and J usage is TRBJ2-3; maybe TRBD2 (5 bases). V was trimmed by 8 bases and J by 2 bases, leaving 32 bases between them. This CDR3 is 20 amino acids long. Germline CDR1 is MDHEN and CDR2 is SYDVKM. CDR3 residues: CASSDYWTGDMEQSTDTQYF. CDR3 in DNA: TGTGCCAGCTCCGATTACTGGACTGGCGACATGGAGCAGTCCACAGATACGCAGTATTTT.

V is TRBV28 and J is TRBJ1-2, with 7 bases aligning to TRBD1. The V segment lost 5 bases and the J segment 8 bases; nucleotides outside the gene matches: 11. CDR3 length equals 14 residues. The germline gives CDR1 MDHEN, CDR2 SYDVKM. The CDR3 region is CASSPRGQFYGYTF. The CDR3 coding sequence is TGTGCCAGCAGTCCAAGGGGGCAATTCTACGGCTACACCTTC.

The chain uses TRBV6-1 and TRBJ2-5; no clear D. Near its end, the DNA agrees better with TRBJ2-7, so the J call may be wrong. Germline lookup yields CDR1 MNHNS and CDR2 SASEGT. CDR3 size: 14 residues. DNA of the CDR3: TGTGCCAGCAGTGAAGCGCGGCAAACTTACGAGCAGTACTTC. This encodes CASSEARQTYEQYF.

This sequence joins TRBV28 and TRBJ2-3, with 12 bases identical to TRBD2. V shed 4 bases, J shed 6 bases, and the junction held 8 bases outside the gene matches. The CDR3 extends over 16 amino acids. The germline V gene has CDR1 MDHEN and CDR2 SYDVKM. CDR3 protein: CASSSRLAGERDTQYF. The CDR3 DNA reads TGTGCCAGCAGTTCCCGACTAGCGGGAGAGCGGGATACGCAGTATTTT. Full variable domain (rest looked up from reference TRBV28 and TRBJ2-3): DVKVTQSSRYLVKRTGEKVFLECVQDMDHENMFWYRQDPGLGLRLIYFSYDVKMKEKGDIPEGYSVSREKKERFSLILESASTNQTSMYLCASSSRLAGERDTQYFGPGTRLTVL.

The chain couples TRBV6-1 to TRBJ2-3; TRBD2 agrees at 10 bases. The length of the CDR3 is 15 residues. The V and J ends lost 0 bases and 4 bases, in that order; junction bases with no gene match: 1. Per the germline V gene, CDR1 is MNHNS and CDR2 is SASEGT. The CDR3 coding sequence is TGTGCCAGCAGTGAAGCAGCGGGAGGGCCAGATACGCAGTATTTT. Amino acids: CASSEAAGGPDTQYF.

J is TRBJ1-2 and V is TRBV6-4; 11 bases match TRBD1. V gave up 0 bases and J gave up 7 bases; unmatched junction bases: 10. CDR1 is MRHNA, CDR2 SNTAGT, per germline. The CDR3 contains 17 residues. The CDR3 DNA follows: TGTGCCAGCAGTGACTCGATTAGGACAGGGGGCACGGGTGGCTACACCTTC. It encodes CASSDSIRTGGTGGYTF.

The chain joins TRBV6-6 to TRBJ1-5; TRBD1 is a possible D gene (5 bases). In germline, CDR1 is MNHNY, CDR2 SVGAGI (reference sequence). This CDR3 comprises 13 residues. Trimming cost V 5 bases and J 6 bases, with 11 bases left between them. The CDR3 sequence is CASSQGTFQPQHF. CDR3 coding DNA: TGTGCCAGCAGTCAGGGTACTTTTCAGCCCCAGCATTTT.

The CDR3 coding sequence is TGTGCCAGCAGCTTCCGGGACACCTACGAGCAGTACTTC. Its protein product is CASSFRDTYEQYF. The chain employs TRBV7-2 and TRBJ2-7; possible D gene TRBD1, 6 bases. Looked up from germline, CDR1 is SGHTA and CDR2 is FQGNSA. CDR3 size: 13 residues. With 3 bases removed from V and 2 bases from J, the gap between germline ends came to 8 bases.

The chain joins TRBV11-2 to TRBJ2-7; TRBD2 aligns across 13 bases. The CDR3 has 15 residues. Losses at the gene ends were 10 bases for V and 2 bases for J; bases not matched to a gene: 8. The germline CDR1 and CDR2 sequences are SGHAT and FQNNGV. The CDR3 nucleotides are TGTGCCACCCGACTAGCGGGAGGACAAACCTACGAGCAGTACTTC. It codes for CATRLAGGQTYEQYF.

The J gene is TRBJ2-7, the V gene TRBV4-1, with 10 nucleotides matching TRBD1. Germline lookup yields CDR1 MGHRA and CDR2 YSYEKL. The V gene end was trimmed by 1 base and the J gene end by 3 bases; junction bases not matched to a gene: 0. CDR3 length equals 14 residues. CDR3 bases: TGCGCCAGCAGCCAAGGGGACAGGGGCTACGAGCAGTACTTC. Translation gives CASSQGDRGYEQYF.

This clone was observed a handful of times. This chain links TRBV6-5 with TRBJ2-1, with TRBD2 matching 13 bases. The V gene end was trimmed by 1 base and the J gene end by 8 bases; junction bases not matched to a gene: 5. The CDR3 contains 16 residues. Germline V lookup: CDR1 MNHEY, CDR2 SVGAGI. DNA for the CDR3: TGTGCCAGCAGTTACTTACTAGCGGGAGGGCCCCATGAGCAGTTCTTC. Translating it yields CASSYLLAGGPHEQFF.

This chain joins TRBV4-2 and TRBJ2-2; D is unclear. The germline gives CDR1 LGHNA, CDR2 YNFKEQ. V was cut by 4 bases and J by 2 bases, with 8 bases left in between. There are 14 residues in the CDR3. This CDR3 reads CASSPELNTGELFF. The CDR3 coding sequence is TGTGCCAGCAGCCCGGAGCTCAACACCGGGGAGCTGTTTTTT.

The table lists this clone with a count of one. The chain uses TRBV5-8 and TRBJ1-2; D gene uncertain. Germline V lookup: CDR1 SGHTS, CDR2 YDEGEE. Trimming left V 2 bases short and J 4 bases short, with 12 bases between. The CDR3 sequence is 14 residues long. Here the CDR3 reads CASSLQTISYGYTF. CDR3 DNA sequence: TGTGCCAGCAGCTTACAGACAATCTCCTATGGCTACACCTTC.

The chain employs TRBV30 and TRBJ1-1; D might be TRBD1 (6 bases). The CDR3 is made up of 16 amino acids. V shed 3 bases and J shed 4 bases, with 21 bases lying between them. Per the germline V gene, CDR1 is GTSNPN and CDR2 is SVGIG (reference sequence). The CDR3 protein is CAWRYTYRAEGTEAFF. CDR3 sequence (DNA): TGTGCCTGGAGATATACTTACAGGGCTGAGGGCACTGAAGCTTTCTTT.

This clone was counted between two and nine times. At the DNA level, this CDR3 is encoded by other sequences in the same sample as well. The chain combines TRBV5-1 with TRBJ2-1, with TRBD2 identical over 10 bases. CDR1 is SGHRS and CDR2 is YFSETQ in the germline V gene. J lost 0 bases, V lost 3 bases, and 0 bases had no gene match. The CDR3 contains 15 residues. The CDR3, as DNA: TGCGCCAGCAGCTCTAGCGGGAGCTCCTACAATGAGCAGTTCTTC. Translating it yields CASSSSGSSYNEQFF.

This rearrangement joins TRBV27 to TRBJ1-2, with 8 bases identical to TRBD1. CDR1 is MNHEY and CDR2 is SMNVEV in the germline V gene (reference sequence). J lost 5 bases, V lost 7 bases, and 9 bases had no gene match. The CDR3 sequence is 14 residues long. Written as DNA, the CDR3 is TGTGCCAGCACGACCGGACAGGGCCTATATGGCTACACCTTC. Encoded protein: CASTTGQGLYGYTF.

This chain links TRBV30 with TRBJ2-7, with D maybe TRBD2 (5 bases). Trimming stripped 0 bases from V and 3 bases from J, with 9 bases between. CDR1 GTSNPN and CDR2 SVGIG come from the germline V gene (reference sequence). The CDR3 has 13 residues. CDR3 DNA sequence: TGTGCCTGGAGTGTGGGGAGCCTCTACGAGCAGTACTTC. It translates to CAWSVGSLYEQYF.

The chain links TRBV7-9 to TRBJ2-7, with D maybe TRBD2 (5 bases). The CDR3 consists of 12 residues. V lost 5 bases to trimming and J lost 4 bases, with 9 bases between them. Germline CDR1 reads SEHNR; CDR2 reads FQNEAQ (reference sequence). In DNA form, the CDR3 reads TGTGCCAGCAGCCCAAGCGGATACGAGCAGTACTTC. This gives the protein CASSPSGYEQYF.

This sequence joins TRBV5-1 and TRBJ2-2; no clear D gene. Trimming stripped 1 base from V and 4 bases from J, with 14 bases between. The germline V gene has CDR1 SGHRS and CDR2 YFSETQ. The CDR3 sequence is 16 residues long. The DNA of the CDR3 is TGCGCCAGCAGCTTGTCGAACAGTAGACCCACCGGGGAGCTGTTTTTT. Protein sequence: CASSLSNSRPTGELFF.

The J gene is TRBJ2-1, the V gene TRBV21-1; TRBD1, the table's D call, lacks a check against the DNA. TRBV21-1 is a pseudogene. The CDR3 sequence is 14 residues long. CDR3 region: CASRVVQGDNEQFF. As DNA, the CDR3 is TGTGCCAGCAGAGTTGTACAGGGGGACAATGAGCAGTTCTTC.

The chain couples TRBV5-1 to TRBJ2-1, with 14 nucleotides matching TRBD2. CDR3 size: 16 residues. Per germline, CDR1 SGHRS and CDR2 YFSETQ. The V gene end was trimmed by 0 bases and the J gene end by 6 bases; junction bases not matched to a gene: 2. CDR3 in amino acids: CASSLVGTSGSNEQFF. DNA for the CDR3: TGCGCCAGCAGCTTGGTTGGGACTAGCGGGAGCAATGAGCAGTTCTTC.

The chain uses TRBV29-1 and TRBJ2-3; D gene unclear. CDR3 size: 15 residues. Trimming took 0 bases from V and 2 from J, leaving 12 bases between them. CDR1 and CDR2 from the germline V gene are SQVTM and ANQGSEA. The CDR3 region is CSVEETPPYTDTQYF. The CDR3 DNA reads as TGCAGCGTTGAAGAAACTCCTCCCTACACAGATACGCAGTATTTT.

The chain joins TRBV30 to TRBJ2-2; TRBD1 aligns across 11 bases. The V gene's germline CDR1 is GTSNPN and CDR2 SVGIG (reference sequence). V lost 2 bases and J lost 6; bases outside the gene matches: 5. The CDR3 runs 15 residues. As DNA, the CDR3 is TGTGCCTGGAGTCGGGACAGGGGGTATCCCGGGGAGCTGTTTTTT. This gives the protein CAWSRDRGYPGELFF. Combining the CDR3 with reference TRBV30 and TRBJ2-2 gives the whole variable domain SQTIHQWPATLVQPVGSPLSLECTVEGTSNPNLYWYRQAAGRGLQLLFYSVGIGQISSEVPQNLSASRPQDRQFILSSKKLLLSDSGFYLCAWSRDRGYPGELFFGEGSRLTVL.

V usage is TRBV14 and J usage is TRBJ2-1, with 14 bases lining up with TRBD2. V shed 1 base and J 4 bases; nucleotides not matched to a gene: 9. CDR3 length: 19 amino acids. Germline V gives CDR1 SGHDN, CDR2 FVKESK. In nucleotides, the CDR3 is TGTGCCAGCAGCCAAGGTTTGGGCCGACTAGCGGGAGGGTACAATGAGCAGTTCTTC. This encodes CASSQGLGRLAGGYNEQFF.

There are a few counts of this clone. The CDR3 DNA is TGTGCCAGCTCACCTGGACTAGCGGAATACAATGAGCAGTTCTTC. Translation gives CASSPGLAEYNEQFF. This chain uses TRBV18 with TRBJ2-1; 10 nucleotides match TRBD2. J lost 4 bases, V lost 3 bases, and 3 bases had no gene match. Germline values: CDR1 KGHSH, CDR2 LQKENI. CDR3 length: 15 residues.

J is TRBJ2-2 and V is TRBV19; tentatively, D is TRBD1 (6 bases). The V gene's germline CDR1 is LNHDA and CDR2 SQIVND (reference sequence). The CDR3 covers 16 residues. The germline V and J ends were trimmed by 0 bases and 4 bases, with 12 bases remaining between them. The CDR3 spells CASSIEGASVTGELFF. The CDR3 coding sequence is TGTGCCAGTAGTATAGAGGGGGCCTCGGTCACCGGGGAGCTGTTTTTT.

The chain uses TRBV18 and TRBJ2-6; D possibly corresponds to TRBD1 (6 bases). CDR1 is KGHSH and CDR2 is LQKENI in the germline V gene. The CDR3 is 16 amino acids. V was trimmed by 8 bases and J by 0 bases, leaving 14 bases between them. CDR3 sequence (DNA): TGTGCCAGCCCTAAAACCAGGGGCTCTGGGGCCAACGTCCTGACTTTC. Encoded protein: CASPKTRGSGANVLTF. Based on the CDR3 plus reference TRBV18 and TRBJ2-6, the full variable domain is NAGVMQNPRHLVRRRGQEARLRCSPMKGHSHVYWYRQLPEEGLKFMVYLQKENIIDESGMPKERFSAEFPKEGPSILRIQQVVRGDSAAYFCASPKTRGSGANVLTFGAGSRLTVL.

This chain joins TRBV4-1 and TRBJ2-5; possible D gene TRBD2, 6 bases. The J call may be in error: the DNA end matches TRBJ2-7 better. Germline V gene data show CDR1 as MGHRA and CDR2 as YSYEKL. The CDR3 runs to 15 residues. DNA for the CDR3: TGCGCCAGCAGCCAAGGTGGAGGGACCGCCTACGAGCAGTACTTC. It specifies CASSQGGGTAYEQYF.